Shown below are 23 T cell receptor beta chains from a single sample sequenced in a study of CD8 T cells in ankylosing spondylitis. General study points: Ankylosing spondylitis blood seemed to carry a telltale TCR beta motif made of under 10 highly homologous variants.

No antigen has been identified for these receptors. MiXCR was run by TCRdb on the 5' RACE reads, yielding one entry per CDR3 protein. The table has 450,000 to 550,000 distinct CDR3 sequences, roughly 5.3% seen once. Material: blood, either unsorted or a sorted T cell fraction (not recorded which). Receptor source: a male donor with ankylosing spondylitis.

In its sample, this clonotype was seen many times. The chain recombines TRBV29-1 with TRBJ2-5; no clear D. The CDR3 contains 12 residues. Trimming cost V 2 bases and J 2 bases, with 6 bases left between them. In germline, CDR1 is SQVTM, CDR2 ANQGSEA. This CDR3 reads CSVEPGQETQYF. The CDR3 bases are TGCAGCGTTGAACCGGGTCAAGAGACCCAGTACTTC.

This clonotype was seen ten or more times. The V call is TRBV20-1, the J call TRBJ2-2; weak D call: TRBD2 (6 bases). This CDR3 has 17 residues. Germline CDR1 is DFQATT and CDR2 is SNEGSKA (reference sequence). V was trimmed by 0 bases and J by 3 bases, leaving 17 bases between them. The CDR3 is CSARDPAGMEDTGELFF. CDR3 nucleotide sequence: TGCAGTGCTAGAGATCCGGCGGGAATGGAGGACACCGGGGAGCTGTTTTTT.

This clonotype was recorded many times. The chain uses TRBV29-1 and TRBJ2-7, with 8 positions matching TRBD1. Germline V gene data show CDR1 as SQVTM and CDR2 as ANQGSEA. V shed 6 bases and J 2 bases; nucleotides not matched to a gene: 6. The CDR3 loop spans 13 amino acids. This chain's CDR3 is CSVWGRGPYEQYF. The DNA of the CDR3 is TGCAGCGTCTGGGGCAGGGGGCCCTACGAGCAGTACTTC.

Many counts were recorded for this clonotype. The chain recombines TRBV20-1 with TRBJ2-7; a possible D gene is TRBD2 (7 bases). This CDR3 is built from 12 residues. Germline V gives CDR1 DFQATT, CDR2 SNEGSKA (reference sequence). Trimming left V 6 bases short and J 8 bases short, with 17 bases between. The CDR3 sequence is CSAPGGRVKQYF. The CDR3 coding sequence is TGCAGTGCGCCCGGGGGGCGTGTGAAGCAGTACTTC.

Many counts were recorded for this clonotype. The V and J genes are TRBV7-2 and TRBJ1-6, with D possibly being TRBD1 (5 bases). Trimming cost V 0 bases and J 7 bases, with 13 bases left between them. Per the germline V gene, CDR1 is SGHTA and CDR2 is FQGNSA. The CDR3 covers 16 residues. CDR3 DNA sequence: TGTGCCAGCAGCTTAGCGCGGGGGATGGGGAATTCACCCCTCCACTTT. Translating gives CASSLARGMGNSPLHF.

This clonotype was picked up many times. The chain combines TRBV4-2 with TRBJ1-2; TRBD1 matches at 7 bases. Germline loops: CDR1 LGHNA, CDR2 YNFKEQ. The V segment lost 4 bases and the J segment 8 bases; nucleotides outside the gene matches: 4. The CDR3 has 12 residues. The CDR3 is CASSPNRGGYTF. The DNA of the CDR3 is TGTGCCAGCAGCCCGAACAGGGGCGGCTACACCTTC.

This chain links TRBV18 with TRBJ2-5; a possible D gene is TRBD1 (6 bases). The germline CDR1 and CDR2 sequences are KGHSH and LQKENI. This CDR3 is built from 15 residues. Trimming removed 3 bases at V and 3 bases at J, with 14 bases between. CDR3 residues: CASSPGQKTEETQYF. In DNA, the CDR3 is TGTGCCAGCTCACCCGGACAGAAGACCGAAGAGACCCAGTACTTC. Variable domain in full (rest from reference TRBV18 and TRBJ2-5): NAGVMQNPRHLVRRRGQEARLRCSPMKGHSHVYWYRQLPEEGLKFMVYLQKENIIDESGMPKERFSAEFPKEGPSILRIQQVVRGDSAAYFCASSPGQKTEETQYFGPGTRLLVL.

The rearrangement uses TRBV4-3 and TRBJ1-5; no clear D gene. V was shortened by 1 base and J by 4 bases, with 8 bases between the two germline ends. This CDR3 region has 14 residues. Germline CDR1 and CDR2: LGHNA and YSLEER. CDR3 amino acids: CASSQGHQNQPQHF. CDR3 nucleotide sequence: TGCGCCAGCAGCCAAGGGCACCAGAATCAGCCCCAGCATTTT.

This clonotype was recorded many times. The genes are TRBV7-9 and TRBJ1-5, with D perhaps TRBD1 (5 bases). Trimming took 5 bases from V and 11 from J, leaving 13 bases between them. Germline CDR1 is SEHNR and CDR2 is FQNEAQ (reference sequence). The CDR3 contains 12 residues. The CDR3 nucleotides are TGTGCCAGCAGCGCAGGGACGCGGGCCCAGCATTTT. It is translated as CASSAGTRAQHF. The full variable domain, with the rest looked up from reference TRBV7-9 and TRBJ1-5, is DTGVSQNPRHKITKRGQNVTFRCDPISEHNRLYWYRQTLGQGPEFLTYFQNEAQLEKSRLLSDRFSAERPKGSFSTLEIQRTEQGDSAMYLCASSAGTRAQHFGDGTRLSIL.

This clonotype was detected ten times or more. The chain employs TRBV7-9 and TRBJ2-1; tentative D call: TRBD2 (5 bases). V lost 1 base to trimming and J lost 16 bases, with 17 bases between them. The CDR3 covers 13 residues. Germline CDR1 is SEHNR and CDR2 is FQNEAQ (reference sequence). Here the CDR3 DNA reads TGTGCCAGCAGCTTAGACTCCGCGGACTTCCAATTCTTC. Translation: CASSLDSADFQFF.

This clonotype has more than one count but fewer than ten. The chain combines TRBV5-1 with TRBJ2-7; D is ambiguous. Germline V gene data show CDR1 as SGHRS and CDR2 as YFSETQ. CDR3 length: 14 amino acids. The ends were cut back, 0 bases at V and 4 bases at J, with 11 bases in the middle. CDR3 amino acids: CASSLEHAGYEQYF. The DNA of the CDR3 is TGCGCCAGCAGCTTGGAACACGCTGGGTACGAGCAGTACTTC. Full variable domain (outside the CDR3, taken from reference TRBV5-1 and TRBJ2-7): KAGVTQTPRYLIKTRGQQVTLSCSPISGHRSVSWYQQTPGQGLQFLFEYFSETQRNKGNFPGRFSGRQFSNSRSEMNVSTLELGDSALYLCASSLEHAGYEQYFGPGTRLTVT.

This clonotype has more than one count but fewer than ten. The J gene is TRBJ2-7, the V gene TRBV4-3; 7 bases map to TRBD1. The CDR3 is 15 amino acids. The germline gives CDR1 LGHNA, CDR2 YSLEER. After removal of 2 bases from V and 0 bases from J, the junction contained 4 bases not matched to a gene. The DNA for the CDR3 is TGCGCCAGCAGCCAATGGGACAGCTCCTCCTACGAGCAGTACTTC. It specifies CASSQWDSSSYEQYF.

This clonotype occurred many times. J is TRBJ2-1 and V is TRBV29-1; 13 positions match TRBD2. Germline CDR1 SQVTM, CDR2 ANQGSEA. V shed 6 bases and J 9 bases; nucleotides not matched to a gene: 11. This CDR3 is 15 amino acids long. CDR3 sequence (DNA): TGCAGCGTCACCGGGACTAGCGGGACCGTCGGTGAGCAGTTCTTC. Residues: CSVTGTSGTVGEQFF.

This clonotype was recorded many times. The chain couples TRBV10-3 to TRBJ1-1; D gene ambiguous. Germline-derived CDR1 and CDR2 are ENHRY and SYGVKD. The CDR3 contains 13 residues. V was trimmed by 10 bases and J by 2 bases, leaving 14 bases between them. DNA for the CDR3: TGTGCCACCGCTGAGGGTTTTAACACTGAAGCTTTCTTT. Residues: CATAEGFNTEAFF.

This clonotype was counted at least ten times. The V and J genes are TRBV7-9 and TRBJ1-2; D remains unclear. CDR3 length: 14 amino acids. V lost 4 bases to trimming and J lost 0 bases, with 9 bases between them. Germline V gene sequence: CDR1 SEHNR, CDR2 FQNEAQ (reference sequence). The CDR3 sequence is CASSSLVANYGYTF. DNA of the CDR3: TGTGCCAGCAGCTCCCTAGTAGCTAACTATGGCTACACCTTC. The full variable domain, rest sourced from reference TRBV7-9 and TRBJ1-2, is DTGVSQNPRHKITKRGQNVTFRCDPISEHNRLYWYRQTLGQGPEFLTYFQNEAQLEKSRLLSDRFSAERPKGSFSTLEIQRTEQGDSAMYLCASSSLVANYGYTFGSGTRLTVV.

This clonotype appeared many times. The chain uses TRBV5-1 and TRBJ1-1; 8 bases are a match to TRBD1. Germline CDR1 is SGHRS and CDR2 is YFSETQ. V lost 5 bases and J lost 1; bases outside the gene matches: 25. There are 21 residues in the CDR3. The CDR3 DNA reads TGCGCCAGCAGGGCCTCCGGGACAGGTGAAACCTTTGCAGTACCGAACACTGAAGCTTTCTTT. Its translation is CASRASGTGETFAVPNTEAFF.

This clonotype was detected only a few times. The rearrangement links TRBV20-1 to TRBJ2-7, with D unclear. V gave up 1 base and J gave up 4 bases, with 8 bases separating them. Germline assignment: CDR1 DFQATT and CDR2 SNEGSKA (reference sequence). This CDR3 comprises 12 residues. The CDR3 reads CSARGLQYEQYF. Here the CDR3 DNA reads TGCAGTGCTAGAGGGTTACAATACGAGCAGTACTTC.

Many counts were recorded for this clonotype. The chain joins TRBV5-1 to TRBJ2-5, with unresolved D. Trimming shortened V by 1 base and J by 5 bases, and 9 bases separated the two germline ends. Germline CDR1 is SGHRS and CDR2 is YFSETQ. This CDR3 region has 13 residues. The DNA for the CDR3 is TGCGCCAGCAGCTTGATGGCCTTGGAGACCCAGTACTTC. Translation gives CASSLMALETQYF.

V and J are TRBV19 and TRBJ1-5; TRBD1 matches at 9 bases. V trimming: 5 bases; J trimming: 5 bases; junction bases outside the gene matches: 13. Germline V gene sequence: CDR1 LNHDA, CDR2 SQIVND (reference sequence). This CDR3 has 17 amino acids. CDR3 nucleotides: TGTGCCAGTAGTCGGGGACAGGGAAGGGTAGGGGATCAGCCCCAGCATTTT. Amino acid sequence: CASSRGQGRVGDQPQHF.

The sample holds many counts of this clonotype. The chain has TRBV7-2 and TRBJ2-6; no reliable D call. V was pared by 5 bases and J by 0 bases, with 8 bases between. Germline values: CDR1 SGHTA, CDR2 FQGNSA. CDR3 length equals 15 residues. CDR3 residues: CASSLLISGANVLTF. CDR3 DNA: TGTGCCAGCAGCCTCCTGATCTCTGGGGCCAACGTCCTGACTTTC.

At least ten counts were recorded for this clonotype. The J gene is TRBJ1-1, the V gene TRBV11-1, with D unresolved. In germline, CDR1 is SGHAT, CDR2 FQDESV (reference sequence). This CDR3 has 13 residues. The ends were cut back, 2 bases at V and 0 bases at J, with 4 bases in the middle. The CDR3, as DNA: TGTGCCAGCAGCTTAATGATGAACACTGAAGCTTTCTTT. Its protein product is CASSLMMNTEAFF.

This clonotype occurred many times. The chain's CDR3 is CASSLDRGPRNTIYF. CDR3 bases: TGCGCCAGCAGCCTAGACAGGGGCCCTAGAAACACCATATATTTT. V usage is TRBV4-3 and J usage is TRBJ1-3; TRBD1 aligns across 8 bases. Germline assignment: CDR1 LGHNA and CDR2 YSLEER. The CDR3 sequence is 15 residues long. V lost 4 bases to trimming and J lost 5 bases; unmatched junction nucleotides: 7.

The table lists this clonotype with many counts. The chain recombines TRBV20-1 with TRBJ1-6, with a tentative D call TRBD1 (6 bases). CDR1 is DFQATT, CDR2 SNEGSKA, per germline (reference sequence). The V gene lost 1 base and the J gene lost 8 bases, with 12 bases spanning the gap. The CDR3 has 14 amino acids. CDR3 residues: CSARVGQFDSPLHF. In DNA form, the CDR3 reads TGCAGTGCTAGAGTTGGACAGTTTGATTCACCCCTCCACTTT.